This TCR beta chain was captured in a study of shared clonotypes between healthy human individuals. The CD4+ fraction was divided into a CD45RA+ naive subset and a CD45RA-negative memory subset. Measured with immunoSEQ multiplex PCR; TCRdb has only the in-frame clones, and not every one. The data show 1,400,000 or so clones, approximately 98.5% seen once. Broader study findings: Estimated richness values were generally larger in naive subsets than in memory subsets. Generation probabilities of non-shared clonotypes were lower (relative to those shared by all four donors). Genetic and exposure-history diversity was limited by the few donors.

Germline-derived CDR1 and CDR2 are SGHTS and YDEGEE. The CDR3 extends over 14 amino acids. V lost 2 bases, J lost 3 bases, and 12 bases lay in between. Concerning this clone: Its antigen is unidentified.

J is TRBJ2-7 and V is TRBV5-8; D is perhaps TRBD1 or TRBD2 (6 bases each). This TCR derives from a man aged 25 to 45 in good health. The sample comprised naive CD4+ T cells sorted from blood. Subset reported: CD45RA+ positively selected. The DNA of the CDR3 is TGTGCCAGCAGCTTCGGGGGCAGGGGCTACGAGCAGTACTTC. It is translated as CASSFGGRGYEQYF.